Listed below are T cell receptor beta chains from one sample, sequenced in a study of shared clonotypes between healthy human individuals. The repertoire was sequenced with immunoSEQ multiplex PCR; TCRdb's copy has only in-frame clones and lacks some. The table has some 1,100,000 clones, 70% to 80% seen once. Material: memory CD4+ T cells from PBMCs. The receptors were gathered from a man aged 18 to 29 in good health. Some clones in this sample may be carry-over from other donors' samples. CDR3s include the opening cysteine and the closing phenylalanine or tryptophan. D genes are given only for firm matches. Rows may omit the clone size; those that give it use once, few, many or a size class.

j_call clone_size d_call v_call cdr3_aa cdr3_nt
TRBJ2-3 NA NA TRBV14 CASSQFIGNQDTQYF TGTGCCAGCAGCCAATTCATCGGGAATCAAGATACGCAGTATTTT
TRBJ1-2 NA NA TRBV4-3 CASSQVGLYGYTF TGCGCCAGCAGCCAAGTTGGGTTATATGGCTACACCTTC
TRBJ2-2 NA NA TRBV5-1 CASSKDRNTGELFF TGCGCCAGCAGCAAGGACAGGAACACCGGGGAGCTGTTTTTT
TRBJ2-7 NA TRBD2 TRBV29-1 CSVEVSGTSAYEQYF TGCAGCGTGGAAGTTTCCGGGACTAGTGCCTACGAGCAGTACTTC
TRBJ2-1 NA NA TRBV5-1 CASSLVDGKSYNEQFF TGCGCCAGCAGCTTGGTTGACGGGAAATCTTACAATGAGCAGTTCTTC
TRBJ1-4 NA NA TRBV6-5 CASRVRRANEKLFF TGTGCCAGCAGAGTCAGGCGGGCTAATGAAAAACTGTTTTTT
TRBJ2-7 NA NA TRBV5-6 CASSLGVSYEQYF TGTGCCAGCAGCCTGGGCGTCTCCTACGAGCAGTACTTC
TRBJ1-2 few NA TRBV28 CASSLGQGMGYGYTF TGTGCCAGCAGTTTAGGGCAGGGGATGGGGTATGGCTACACCTTC
TRBJ2-7 once NA TRBV18 CASSPGRSYEQYF TGTGCCAGCTCACCGGGCCGCTCCTACGAGCAGTACTTC
TRBJ2-7 NA TRBD1 TRBV27 CASSLNWDRFTYEQYF TGTGCCAGCAGTTTAAATTGGGACAGGTTTACCTACGAGCAGTACTTC
TRBJ1-1 NA NA TRBV7-2 CASSSRTGNTEAFF TGTGCCAGCAGCTCCCGAACAGGGAACACTGAAGCTTTCTTT
TRBJ2-5 NA TRBD2 TRBV5-1 CASSDGLAGGRETQYF TGCGCCAGCAGCGACGGACTAGCGGGAGGACGGGAGACCCAGTACTTC
TRBJ2-2 NA NA TRBV28 CASREVPPLATGELFF TGTGCCAGCAGGGAGGTGCCCCCGCTAGCGACCGGGGAGCTGTTTTTT
TRBJ2-1 NA NA TRBV7-9 CASSLIKGSYNEQFF TGTGCCAGCAGCTTAATTAAGGGCTCCTACAATGAGCAGTTCTTC
TRBJ1-4 few NA TRBV9 CASSAAGPSDEKLFF TGTGCCAGCAGCGCCGCAGGGCCATCGGATGAAAAACTGTTTTTT
TRBJ1-5 NA NA TRBV19 CASSNNPPQHF TGTGCCAGTAGTAATAATCCGCCCCAGCATTTT
TRBJ2-1 NA NA TRBV5-1 CASASTGTLIVGEQFF TGCGCCAGCGCCTCGACCGGGACACTCATCGTGGGTGAGCAGTTCTTC
TRBJ2-1 NA TRBD2 TRBV5-4 CASSLDSGSHNEQFF TGTGCCAGCAGCTTGGATAGCGGGAGCCACAATGAGCAGTTCTTC
TRBJ2-2 NA NA TRBV5-1 CASSFGRVRSTGELFF TGCGCCAGCAGCTTCGGTCGTGTCCGGAGCACCGGGGAGCTGTTTTTT
TRBJ2-3 NA NA TRBV4-1 CASSQISGRTDTQYF TGCGCCAGCAGCCAGATTAGCGGCCGCACAGATACGCAGTATTTT
TRBJ1-2 NA NA TRBV30 CAWSEWSSYGYTF TGTGCCTGGAGTGAATGGTCCTCCTATGGCTACACCTTC
TRBJ2-7 NA NA TRBV5-1 CASSSGGYEQYF TGCGCCAGCAGCTCAGGTGGCTACGAGCAGTACTTC
TRBJ2-7 NA NA TRBV30 CAWGLESYEQYF TGTGCCTGGGGACTGGAAAGCTACGAGCAGTACTTC
TRBJ1-6 NA TRBD1 TRBV27 CASRPTEGTATSPLHF TGTGCCAGCAGACCCACCGAGGGGACAGCCACTTCACCCCTCCACTTT
TRBJ2-2 NA TRBD2 TRBV19 CASSMRGLAGAGELFF TGTGCCAGTAGTATGAGAGGACTAGCGGGAGCCGGGGAGCTGTTTTTT
TRBJ2-7 NA NA TRBV10-2 CGAGQGTSYEQYF TGCGGCGCCGGGCAGGGGACCTCCTACGAGCAGTACTTC
TRBJ2-7 NA TRBD2 TRBV27 CASKGGGPYEQYF TGTGCCAGCAAGGGCGGGGGACCCTACGAGCAGTACTTC
TRBJ2-3 NA TRBD1 TRBV5-1 CASSNGQASTDTQYF TGCGCCAGCAGCAATGGACAGGCTAGCACAGATACGCAGTATTTT
TRBJ1-2 many TRBD1 TRBV11-2 CASSLDAGTGVYGYTF TGTGCCAGCAGCTTAGATGCCGGGACAGGGGTGTATGGCTACACCTTC
TRBJ2-5 NA TRBD1 TRBV30 CAWGGQFQETQYF TGTGCCTGGGGGGGACAGTTCCAAGAGACCCAGTACTTC
TRBJ2-3 NA NA TRBV28 CASSSDTTDTQYF TGTGCCAGCAGTTCAGACACTACAGATACGCAGTATTTT
TRBJ1-1 NA TRBD1 TRBV10-3 CAIRLSGDSPEAFF TGTGCCATCAGATTATCCGGGGACAGCCCTGAAGCTTTCTTT
TRBJ2-3 once NA TRBV7-2 CASSYDYNTDTQYF TGTGCCAGCAGCTATGATTATAACACAGATACGCAGTATTTT
TRBJ2-1 NA NA TRBV2 CASVEITRETEQFF TGTGCCAGCGTCGAGATAACCAGGGAAACTGAGCAGTTCTTC
TRBJ1-5 NA TRBD1 TRBV19 CASSYGQVSWQPQHF TGTGCCAGTAGTTATGGACAGGTCAGTTGGCAGCCCCAGCATTTT
TRBJ1-3 NA NA TRBV29-1 CSVAGRNSGNTIYF TGCAGCGTCGCCGGACGGAACTCTGGAAACACCATATATTTT
TRBJ1-5 NA NA TRBV28 CASSPANQPQHF TGTGCCAGCAGCCCGGCGAATCAGCCCCAGCATTTT
TRBJ2-3 NA NA TRBV5-1 CASSGPGRGPDTQYF TGCGCCAGCAGCGGTCCCGGGAGAGGGCCAGATACGCAGTATTTT
TRBJ2-3 few TRBD2 TRBV4-1 CASSQGGGRAVDTQYF TGCGCCAGCAGCCAAGGGGGCGGGAGGGCGGTAGATACGCAGTATTTT